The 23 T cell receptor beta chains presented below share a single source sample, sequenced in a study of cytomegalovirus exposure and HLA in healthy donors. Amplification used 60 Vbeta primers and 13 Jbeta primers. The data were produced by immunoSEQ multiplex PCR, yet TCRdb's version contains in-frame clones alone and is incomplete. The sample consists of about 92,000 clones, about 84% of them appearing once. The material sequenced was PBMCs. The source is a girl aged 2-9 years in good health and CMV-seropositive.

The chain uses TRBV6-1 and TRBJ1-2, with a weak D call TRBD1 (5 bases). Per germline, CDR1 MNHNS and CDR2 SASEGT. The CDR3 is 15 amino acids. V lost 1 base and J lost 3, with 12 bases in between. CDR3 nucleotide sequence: TGTGCCAGCAGTGAAGGGAAGTGGGACTACTATGGCTACACCTTC. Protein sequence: CASSEGKWDYYGYTF.

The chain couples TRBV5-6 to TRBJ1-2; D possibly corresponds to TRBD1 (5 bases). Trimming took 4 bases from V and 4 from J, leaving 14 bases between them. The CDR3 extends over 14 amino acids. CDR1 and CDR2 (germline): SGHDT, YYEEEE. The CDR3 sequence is CASSTPGGGYGYTF. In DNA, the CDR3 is TGTGCCAGCAGCACCCCGGGGGGAGGCTATGGCTACACCTTC.

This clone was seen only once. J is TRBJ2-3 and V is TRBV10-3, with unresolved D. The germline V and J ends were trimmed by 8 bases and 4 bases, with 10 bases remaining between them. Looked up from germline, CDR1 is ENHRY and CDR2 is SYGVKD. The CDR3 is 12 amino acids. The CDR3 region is CAIAPMADTQYF. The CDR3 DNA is TGTGCCATCGCGCCGATGGCAGATACGCAGTATTTT.

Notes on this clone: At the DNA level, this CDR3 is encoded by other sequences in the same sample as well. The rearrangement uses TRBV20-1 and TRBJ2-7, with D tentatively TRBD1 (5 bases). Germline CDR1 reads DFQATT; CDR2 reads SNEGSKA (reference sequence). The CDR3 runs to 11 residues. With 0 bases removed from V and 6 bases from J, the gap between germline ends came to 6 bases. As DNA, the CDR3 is TGCAGTGCTAGAGATAGGGGCGAGCAGTACTTC. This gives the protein CSARDRGEQYF.

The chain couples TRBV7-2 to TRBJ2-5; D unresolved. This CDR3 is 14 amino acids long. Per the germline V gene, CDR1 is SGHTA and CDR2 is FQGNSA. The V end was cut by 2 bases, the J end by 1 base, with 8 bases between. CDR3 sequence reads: CASSLRHSQETQYF. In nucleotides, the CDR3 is TGTGCCAGCAGCTTAAGACACTCCCAAGAGACCCAGTACTTC.

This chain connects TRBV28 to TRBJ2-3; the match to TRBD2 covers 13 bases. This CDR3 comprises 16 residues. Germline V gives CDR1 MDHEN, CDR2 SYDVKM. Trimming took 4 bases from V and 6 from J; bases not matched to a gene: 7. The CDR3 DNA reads TGTGCCAGCAGTTCCATTGGACTAGCGGGAGTTGATACGCAGTATTTT. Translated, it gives CASSSIGLAGVDTQYF.

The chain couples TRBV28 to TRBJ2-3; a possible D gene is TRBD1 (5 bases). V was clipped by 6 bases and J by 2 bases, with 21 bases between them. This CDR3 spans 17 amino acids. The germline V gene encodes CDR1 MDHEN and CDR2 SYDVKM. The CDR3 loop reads CASRDLARVPTTDTQYF. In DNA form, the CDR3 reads TGTGCCAGCAGGGATCTGGCCAGGGTACCTACCACAGATACGCAGTATTTT.

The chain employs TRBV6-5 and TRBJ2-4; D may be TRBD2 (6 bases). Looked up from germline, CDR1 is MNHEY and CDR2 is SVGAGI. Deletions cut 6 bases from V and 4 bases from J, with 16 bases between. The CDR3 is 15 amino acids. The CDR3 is CASSRRGESKNIQYF. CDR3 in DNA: TGTGCCAGCAGCCGGCGCGGGGAAAGTAAAAACATTCAGTACTTC.

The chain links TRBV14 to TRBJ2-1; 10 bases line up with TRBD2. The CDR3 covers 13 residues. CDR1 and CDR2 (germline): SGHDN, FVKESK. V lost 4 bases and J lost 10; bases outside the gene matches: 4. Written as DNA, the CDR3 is TGTGCCAGCAGCCTCCTAGCGGGAGTGGAGCAGTTCTTC. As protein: CASSLLAGVEQFF.

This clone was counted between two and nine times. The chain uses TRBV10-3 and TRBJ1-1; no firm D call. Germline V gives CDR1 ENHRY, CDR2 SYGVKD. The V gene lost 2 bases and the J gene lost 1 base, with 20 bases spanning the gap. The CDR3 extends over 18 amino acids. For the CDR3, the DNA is TGTGCCATCAGTGAGGAAACGGCAAGACTATCATGGAACACTGAAGCTTTCTTT. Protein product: CAISEETARLSWNTEAFF.

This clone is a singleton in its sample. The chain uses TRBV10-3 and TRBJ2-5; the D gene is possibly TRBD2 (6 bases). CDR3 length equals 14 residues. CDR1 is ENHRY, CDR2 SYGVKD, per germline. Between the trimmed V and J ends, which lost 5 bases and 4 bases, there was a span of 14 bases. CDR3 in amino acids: CAISPSGDSETQYF. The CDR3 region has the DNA TGTGCCATCAGTCCGTCGGGAGACTCAGAGACCCAGTACTTC.

CDR3 loop: CASSPARGPWEQYF. Here the CDR3 DNA reads TGTGCCAGCAGTCCCGCGCGGGGACCTTGGGAGCAGTACTTC. The V gene is TRBV7-7, the J gene TRBJ2-7; perhaps TRBD2 as D (6 bases). The CDR3 is 14 amino acids. Germline V gene data show CDR1 as SSHAT and CDR2 as FNYEAQ (reference sequence). The V gene lost 6 bases and the J gene lost 7 bases, with 19 bases spanning the gap.

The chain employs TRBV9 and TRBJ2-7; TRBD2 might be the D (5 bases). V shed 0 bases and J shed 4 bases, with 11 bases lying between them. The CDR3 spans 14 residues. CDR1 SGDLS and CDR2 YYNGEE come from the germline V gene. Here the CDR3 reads CASSVDGSSYEQYF. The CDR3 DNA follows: TGTGCCAGCAGCGTAGATGGGAGTTCGTACGAGCAGTACTTC.

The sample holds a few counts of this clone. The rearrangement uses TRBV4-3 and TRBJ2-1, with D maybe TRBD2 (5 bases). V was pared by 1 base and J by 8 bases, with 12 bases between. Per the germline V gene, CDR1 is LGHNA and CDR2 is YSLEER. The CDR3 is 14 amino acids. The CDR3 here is CASSQVRDWDEQFF. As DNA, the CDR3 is TGCGCCAGCAGCCAAGTCCGGGATTGGGATGAGCAGTTCTTC.

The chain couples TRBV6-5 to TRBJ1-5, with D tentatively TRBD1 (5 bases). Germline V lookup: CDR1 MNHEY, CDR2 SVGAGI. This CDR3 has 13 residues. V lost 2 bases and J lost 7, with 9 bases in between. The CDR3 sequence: CASSYLGEQPQHF. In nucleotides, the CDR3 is TGTGCCAGCAGTTACCTAGGGGAACAGCCCCAGCATTTT.

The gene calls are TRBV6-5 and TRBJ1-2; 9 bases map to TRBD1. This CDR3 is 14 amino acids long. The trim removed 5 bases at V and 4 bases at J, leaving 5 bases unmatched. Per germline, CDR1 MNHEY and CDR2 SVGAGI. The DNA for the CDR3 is TGTGCCAGCAGTCGGACAGGGGTCGGCTATGGCTACACCTTC. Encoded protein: CASSRTGVGYGYTF.

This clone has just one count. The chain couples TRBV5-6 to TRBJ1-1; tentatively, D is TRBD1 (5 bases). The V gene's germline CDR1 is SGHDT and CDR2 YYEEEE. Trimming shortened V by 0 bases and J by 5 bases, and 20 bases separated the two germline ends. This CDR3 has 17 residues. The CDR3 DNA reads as TGTGCCAGCAGCTTGGCCGGGGGAGGCTGGAGGGAAACTGAAGCTTTCTTT. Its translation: CASSLAGGGWRETEAFF.

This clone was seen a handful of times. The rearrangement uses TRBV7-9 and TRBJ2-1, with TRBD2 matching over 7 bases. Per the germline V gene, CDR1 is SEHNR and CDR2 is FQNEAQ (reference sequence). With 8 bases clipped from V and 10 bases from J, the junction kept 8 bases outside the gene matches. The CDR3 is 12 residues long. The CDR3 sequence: CASGRAQEEQFF. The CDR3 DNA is TGTGCCAGCGGGAGGGCCCAGGAGGAGCAGTTCTTC.

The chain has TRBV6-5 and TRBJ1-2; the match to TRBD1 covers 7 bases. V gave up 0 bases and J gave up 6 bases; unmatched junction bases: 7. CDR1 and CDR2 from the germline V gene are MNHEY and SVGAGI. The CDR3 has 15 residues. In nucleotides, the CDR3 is TGTGCCAGCAGTTACTCGGGGCGGCAGGGGGATGGCTACACCTTC. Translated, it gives CASSYSGRQGDGYTF.

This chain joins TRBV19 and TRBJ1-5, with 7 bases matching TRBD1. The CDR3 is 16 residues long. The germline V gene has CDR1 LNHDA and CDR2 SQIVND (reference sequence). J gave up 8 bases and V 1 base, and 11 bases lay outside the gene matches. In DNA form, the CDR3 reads TGTGCCAGTAGTATAGCTTTCGGGACAGTGTCAAAGCCCCAGCATTTT. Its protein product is CASSIAFGTVSKPQHF.

CDR3 amino acids: CASNQGDAKNIQYF. In nucleotides, the CDR3 is TGTGCCAGTAATCAGGGTGACGCCAAAAACATTCAGTACTTC. The chain joins TRBV19 to TRBJ2-4; D perhaps matches TRBD1 (5 bases). CDR3 size: 14 residues. With 7 bases removed from V and 1 base from J, the gap between germline ends came to 11 bases. CDR1 is LNHDA and CDR2 is SQIVND in the germline V gene (reference sequence).

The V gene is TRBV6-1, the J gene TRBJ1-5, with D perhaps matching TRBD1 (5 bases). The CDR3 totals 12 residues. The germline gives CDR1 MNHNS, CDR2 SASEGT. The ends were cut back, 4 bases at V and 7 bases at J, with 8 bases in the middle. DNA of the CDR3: TGTGCCAGCAGTGGGGGGGACCAGCCCCAGCATTTT. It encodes CASSGGDQPQHF.

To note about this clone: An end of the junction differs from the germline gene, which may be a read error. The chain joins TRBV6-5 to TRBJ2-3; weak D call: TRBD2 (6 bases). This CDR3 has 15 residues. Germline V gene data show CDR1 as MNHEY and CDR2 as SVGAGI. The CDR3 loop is CASSYSGENYSPLFF. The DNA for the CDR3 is TGTGCCAGCAGTTATTCGGGAGAAAATTACTCGCCCTTATTTTTT.